Below, 29 T cell receptor beta chains from the same sample are listed, as sequenced in a study of cytomegalovirus exposure and HLA in healthy donors. Researchers ran the PCR with 60 Vbeta and 13 Jbeta primers. This table comes from immunoSEQ multiplex PCR, and its TCRdb copy is limited to in-frame clones, with some not included. The data contain about 220,000 clones, approximately 83% of them seen just once; the ten biggest clones take up 0.71%. The material sequenced was PBMCs. The receptor source for this set is a boy between 2 and 10 years old in good health and CMV-seronegative.

This chain uses TRBV29-1 with TRBJ2-7, with a weak D call TRBD2 (5 bases). Per germline, CDR1 SQVTM and CDR2 ANQGSEA. Trimming removed 1 base from V and 4 bases from J, with 8 bases in between. The CDR3 length is 12 residues. CDR3 nucleotide sequence: TGCAGCGTTGAAGGGACTCTGTACGAGCAGTACTTC. As protein: CSVEGTLYEQYF.

The chain has TRBV9 and TRBJ2-2; a possible D gene is TRBD2 (6 bases). CDR1 is SGDLS, CDR2 YYNGEE, per germline. The CDR3 is 13 residues long. V lost 6 bases, J lost 1 base, and 7 bases lay in between. Written as DNA, the CDR3 is TGTGCCAGCATGGAGGGGAACACCGGGGAGCTGTTTTTT. Translation: CASMEGNTGELFF.

The V call is TRBV6-6, the J call TRBJ1-1; D is unclear. The CDR3 spans 13 residues. Germline CDR1 and CDR2: MNHNY and SVGAGI (reference sequence). The V end lost 6 bases, the J end lost 1 base, and 9 bases lay between the germline ends. CDR3 bases: TGTGCCAGCAGGGAGACTTGGAACACTGAAGCTTTCTTT. Translating it yields CASRETWNTEAFF.

This rearrangement joins TRBV27 to TRBJ1-4; maybe TRBD1 (5 bases). CDR1 and CDR2 from the germline V gene are MNHEY and SMNVEV (reference sequence). Between the trimmed V and J ends, which lost 2 bases and 5 bases, there was a span of 12 bases. The length of the CDR3 is 15 residues. The CDR3, as DNA: TGTGCCAGCAGTTTAGTTGGGGACTTCAATGAAAAACTGTTTTTT. Encoded protein: CASSLVGDFNEKLFF. Full variable domain (outside the CDR3, taken from reference TRBV27 and TRBJ1-4): EAQVTQNPRYLITVTGKKLTVTCSQNMNHEYMSWYRQDPGLGLRQIYYSMNVEVTDKGDVPEGYKVSRKEKRNFPLILESPSPNQTSLYFCASSLVGDFNEKLFFGSGTQLSVL.

The V and J genes are TRBV29-1 and TRBJ1-1; D possibly corresponds to TRBD1 (6 bases). The CDR3 totals 12 residues. Deletions cut 1 base from V and 11 bases from J, with 14 bases between. Germline V lookup: CDR1 SQVTM, CDR2 ANQGSEA. As DNA, the CDR3 is TGCAGCGTTGAAGGGGGGGGGCATGGGGCTTTCTTT. Its translation is CSVEGGGHGAFF.

In regard to this clone: Relative to the germline gene, one junction end is altered; a read error may explain this. The rearrangement joins TRBV5-6 to TRBJ2-7; no clear D. The germline V gene has CDR1 SGHDT and CDR2 YYEEEE. This CDR3 has 12 residues. In DNA form, the CDR3 reads TGTGCCAACAGCTTGCAGTCCTACGAGCAGTACTTC. Translated, it gives CANSLQSYEQYF.

The chain is built from TRBV5-4 and TRBJ1-1, with 7 bases fitting TRBD1. There are 14 residues in the CDR3. V gave up 3 bases and J gave up 8 bases; unmatched junction bases: 10. The germline V gene encodes CDR1 SGHNT and CDR2 YYREEE (reference sequence). The CDR3 here is CASSSWDSLTEAFF. DNA of the CDR3: TGTGCCAGCAGCTCTTGGGACAGCCTGACGGAAGCTTTCTTT.

The chain recombines TRBV11-3 with TRBJ2-2; 7 bases align to TRBD2. In germline, CDR1 is SGHNT, CDR2 YENEEA. This CDR3 spans 16 amino acids. V lost 3 bases to trimming and J lost 5 bases; unmatched junction nucleotides: 9. This chain's CDR3 is CASSLAGAGSTGELFF. In DNA, the CDR3 is TGTGCCAGCAGCTTGGCGGGAGCGGGAAGTACCGGGGAGCTGTTTTTT.

J is TRBJ2-2 and V is TRBV5-1; 8 bases agree with TRBD1. Losses at the gene ends were 4 bases for V and 1 base for J; bases not matched to a gene: 6. This CDR3 spans 16 amino acids. Germline values: CDR1 SGHRS, CDR2 YFSETQ. CDR3 sequence: CASSPRQGMNTGELFF. CDR3 sequence (DNA): TGCGCCAGCAGCCCTAGACAGGGGATGAACACCGGGGAGCTGTTTTTT.

The V call is TRBV7-2, the J call TRBJ2-3; 10 bases fit TRBD2. Trimming at V came to 5 bases and at J to 3 bases, leaving 8 bases not matched to a gene. Germline lookup yields CDR1 SGHTA and CDR2 FQGNSA. This CDR3 has 16 amino acids. The CDR3 loop reads CASSTLAGVVTDTQYF. In nucleotides, the CDR3 is TGTGCCAGCAGCACCCTAGCGGGAGTAGTGACAGATACGCAGTATTTT.

The chain employs TRBV19 and TRBJ1-5; 9 bases line up with TRBD1. The trim removed 6 bases at V and 4 bases at J, leaving 7 bases unmatched. CDR3 length: 15 residues. CDR1 and CDR2 (germline): LNHDA, SQIVND (reference sequence). This chain's CDR3 is CASSATGGANQPQHF. DNA of the CDR3: TGTGCCAGTAGCGCAACAGGGGGCGCGAATCAGCCCCAGCATTTT.

The gene calls are TRBV27 and TRBJ2-5; tentatively, D is TRBD2 (6 bases). The J call may not be correct, given that the DNA end is closer to TRBJ2-7. This CDR3 has 13 amino acids. Germline V CDR1 and CDR2: MNHEY, SMNVEV (reference sequence). CDR3 in DNA: TGTGCCAGCAGTTTATCGGAGGGCTACGAGCAGTACTTC. Its translation: CASSLSEGYEQYF.

This clone has a single count. The rearrangement uses TRBV4-1 and TRBJ2-7, with 8 bases matching TRBD2. The CDR3 contains 16 residues. Germline CDR1 MGHRA, CDR2 YSYEKL. V trimming: 0 bases; J trimming: 2 bases; junction bases outside the gene matches: 6. The DNA of the CDR3 is TGCGCCAGCAGCCAAGACGGGGCGGGAGGTACCTACGAGCAGTACTTC. Translation: CASSQDGAGGTYEQYF.

The chain is built from TRBV7-9 and TRBJ2-1, with 8 bases that match TRBD2. With 6 bases clipped from V and 0 bases from J, the junction kept 7 bases outside the gene matches. The germline V gene has CDR1 SEHNR and CDR2 FQNEAQ (reference sequence). The CDR3 covers 16 residues. CDR3 amino acids: CASRPLAGSSYNEQFF. Written as DNA, the CDR3 is TGTGCCAGCAGGCCTCTAGCGGGTAGCTCCTACAATGAGCAGTTCTTC.

This chain connects TRBV4-2 to TRBJ2-7; D may be TRBD1 (5 bases). The V end was cut by 3 bases, the J end by 3 bases, with 6 bases between. In germline, CDR1 is LGHNA, CDR2 YNFKEQ. The CDR3 sequence is 12 residues long. CDR3 nucleotide sequence: TGTGCCAGCAGCCATAGGGGCTACGAGCAGTACTTC. Protein product: CASSHRGYEQYF.

This clone is a singleton in its sample. The chain combines TRBV7-9 with TRBJ2-5; 12 nucleotides agree with TRBD2. CDR3 length: 18 amino acids. In germline, CDR1 is SEHNR, CDR2 FQNEAQ (reference sequence). V gave up 5 bases and J gave up 1 base; unmatched junction bases: 11. The CDR3 DNA reads as TGTGCCAGCAGCCCGGGACTAGCGGGTTTTCCCTCCCAAGAGACCCAGTACTTC. This encodes CASSPGLAGFPSQETQYF. Looking up the rest from reference TRBV7-9 and TRBJ2-5 gives the full variable domain: DTGVSQNPRHKITKRGQNVTFRCDPISEHNRLYWYRQTLGQGPEFLTYFQNEAQLEKSRLLSDRFSAERPKGSFSTLEIQRTEQGDSAMYLCASSPGLAGFPSQETQYFGPGTRLLVL.

This clone occurred once. This sequence joins TRBV6-5 and TRBJ1-3, with D possibly TRBD1 on 6 matching bases. CDR3 size: 14 residues. The V and J ends lost 7 bases and 0 bases respectively, with 10 bases between them. CDR1 and CDR2 from the germline V gene are MNHEY and SVGAGI. The CDR3 loop reads CASKQGFSGNTIYF. CDR3 bases: TGTGCCAGCAAACAGGGCTTCTCTGGAAACACCATATATTTT.

The rearrangement links TRBV11-3 to TRBJ2-1; D might be TRBD2 (5 bases). Germline V gene sequence: CDR1 SGHNT, CDR2 YENEEA. This CDR3 region has 13 residues. Trimming took off 3 bases at V and 6 bases at J, with 9 bases between the two ends. The CDR3 loop is CASSFGLTNEQFF. CDR3 nucleotide sequence: TGTGCCAGCAGCTTTGGACTGACCAATGAGCAGTTCTTC.

This clone has just one count. The rearrangement joins TRBV7-9 to TRBJ2-6; 8 bases line up with TRBD1. The CDR3 extends over 16 amino acids. The germline CDR1 and CDR2 sequences are SEHNR and FQNEAQ (reference sequence). V gave up 5 bases and J gave up 3 bases; unmatched junction bases: 6. CDR3 in DNA: TGTGCCAGCAGCGCCCAGGGGGCTGGTGGGGCCAACGTCCTGACTTTC. Its protein product is CASSAQGAGGANVLTF.

The chain uses TRBV10-3 and TRBJ1-1; the match to TRBD1 covers 10 bases. J gave up 0 bases and V 3 bases, and 13 bases lay outside the gene matches. This CDR3 comprises 19 residues. Germline CDR1 and CDR2: ENHRY and SYGVKD. The CDR3 reads CAISDLSGTGDTLNTEAFF. The CDR3 DNA sequence: TGTGCCATCAGTGATCTATCGGGGACAGGGGACACCTTGAACACTGAAGCTTTCTTT.

This sequence joins TRBV9 and TRBJ1-5, with D perhaps matching TRBD1 (5 bases). This CDR3 comprises 14 residues. CDR1 SGDLS and CDR2 YYNGEE come from the germline V gene. The V gene lost 3 bases and the J gene lost 4 bases, with 11 bases spanning the gap. This CDR3 is CASSAGAGNQPQHF. The CDR3 DNA is TGTGCCAGCAGCGCTGGGGCAGGTAATCAGCCCCAGCATTTT.

This chain links TRBV29-1 with TRBJ2-5; D is possibly TRBD2 (5 bases). This CDR3 contains 12 residues. Germline CDR1 SQVTM, CDR2 ANQGSEA. The CDR3 DNA is TGCGGCCTCGAGGGTAAGGAAGAGACCCAGTACTTC. Encoded protein: CGLEGKEETQYF.

The J gene is TRBJ2-3, the V gene TRBV7-3; TRBD2 matches at 11 bases. The germline CDR1 and CDR2 sequences are SGHTA and FQGTGA. The trim removed 5 bases at V and 1 base at J, leaving 5 bases unmatched. The CDR3 is 16 residues long. For the CDR3, the DNA is TGTGCCAGCAGCCATAGCGGGGGGGCGGGCACAGATACGCAGTATTTT. Protein: CASSHSGGAGTDTQYF.

V usage is TRBV15 and J usage is TRBJ2-1, with a weak D call TRBD1 (6 bases). CDR1 and CDR2 (germline): LNHNV, YYDKDF (reference sequence). The CDR3 sequence is 17 residues long. The V and J ends lost 3 bases and 6 bases respectively, with 21 bases between them. As DNA, the CDR3 is TGTGCCACCAGCAGCACCTCAGGGGAAACTCCCCTCAATGAGCAGTTCTTC. Translated, it gives CATSSTSGETPLNEQFF.

The rearrangement joins TRBV7-6 to TRBJ2-7; TRBD1 aligns across 7 bases. The CDR3 spans 14 residues. V trimming: 5 bases; J trimming: 0 bases; junction bases outside the gene matches: 4. Germline V gene data show CDR1 as SGHVS and CDR2 as FNYEAQ. CDR3 protein: CASSPGTVSYEQYF. The CDR3 nucleotides read TGTGCCAGCAGCCCCGGGACAGTCTCCTACGAGCAGTACTTC.

V usage is TRBV14 and J usage is TRBJ2-3, with D uncertain. Trimming stripped 4 bases from V and 6 bases from J, with 11 bases between. This CDR3 comprises 13 residues. Germline CDR1 and CDR2: SGHDN and FVKESK. The CDR3 spells CASSLVASDTQYF. The CDR3 region has the DNA TGTGCCAGCAGCCTTGTAGCTTCCGATACGCAGTATTTT.

This chain joins TRBV11-2 and TRBJ1-5; D is unresolved. The CDR3 length is 15 residues. Trimming removed 5 bases at V and 0 bases at J, with 11 bases between. CDR1 and CDR2 from the germline V gene are SGHAT and FQNNGV. The CDR3 sequence is CASSPNSHSNQPQHF. CDR3 coding DNA: TGTGCCAGCAGCCCGAACAGTCATAGCAATCAGCCCCAGCATTTT.

The V and J genes are TRBV6-1 and TRBJ1-3; 7 nucleotides match TRBD1. V trimming: 6 bases; J trimming: 6 bases; junction bases outside the gene matches: 8. CDR3 length: 14 residues. Germline lookup yields CDR1 MNHNS and CDR2 SASEGT. The CDR3: CASRRQGLVNTIYF. The CDR3 coding sequence is TGTGCCAGCAGACGACAGGGCTTGGTAAACACCATATATTTT.

The CDR3 sequence is CASSPEGDTQYF. The CDR3 nucleotides read TGCGCCAGCAGCCCCGAGGGAGATACGCAGTATTTT. The V gene is TRBV5-1, the J gene TRBJ2-3, with D maybe TRBD2 (5 bases). The V gene's germline CDR1 is SGHRS and CDR2 YFSETQ. The CDR3 contains 12 residues. The ends were cut back, 4 bases at V and 5 bases at J, with 8 bases in the middle.